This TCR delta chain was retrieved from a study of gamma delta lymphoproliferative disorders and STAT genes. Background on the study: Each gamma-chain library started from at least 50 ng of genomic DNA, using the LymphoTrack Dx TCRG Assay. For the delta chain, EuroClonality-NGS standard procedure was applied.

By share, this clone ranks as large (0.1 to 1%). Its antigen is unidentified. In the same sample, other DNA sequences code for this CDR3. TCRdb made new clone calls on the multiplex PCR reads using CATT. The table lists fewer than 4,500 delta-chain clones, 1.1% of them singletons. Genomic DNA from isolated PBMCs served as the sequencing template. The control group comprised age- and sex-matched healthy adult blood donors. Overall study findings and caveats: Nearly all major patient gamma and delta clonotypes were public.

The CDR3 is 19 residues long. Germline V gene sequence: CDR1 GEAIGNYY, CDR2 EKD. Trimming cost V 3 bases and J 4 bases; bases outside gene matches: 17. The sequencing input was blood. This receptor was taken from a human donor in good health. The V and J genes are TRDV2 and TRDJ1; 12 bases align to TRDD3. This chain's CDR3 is CACDSLLGDTTPIGDKLIF. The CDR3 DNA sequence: TGTGCCTGTGACTCCCTACTGGGGGATACTACTCCTATCGGCGATAAACTCATCTTT.